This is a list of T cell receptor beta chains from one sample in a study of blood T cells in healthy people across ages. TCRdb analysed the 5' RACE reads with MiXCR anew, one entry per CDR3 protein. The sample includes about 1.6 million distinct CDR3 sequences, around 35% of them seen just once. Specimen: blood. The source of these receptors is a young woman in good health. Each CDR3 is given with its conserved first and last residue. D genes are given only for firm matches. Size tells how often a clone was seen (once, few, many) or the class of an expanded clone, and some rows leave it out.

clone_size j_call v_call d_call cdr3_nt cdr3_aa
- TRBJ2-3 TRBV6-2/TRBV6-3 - TGTGCCAGCACGGTTTCAGATACGCAGTATTTT CASTVSDTQYF
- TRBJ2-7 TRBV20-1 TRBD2 TGCAGTGCTAGAGATCTCCGTTCGAGCGGGAGATACGAGCAGTACTTC CSARDLRSSGRYEQYF
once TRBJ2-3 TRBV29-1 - TGCAGCTGGGTGGGGCCAACAGATATGCAGTATTTT CSWVGPTDMQYF
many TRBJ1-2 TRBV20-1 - TGCAGTGCTGAGGGGAATGGCTACACCTTC CSAEGNGYTF
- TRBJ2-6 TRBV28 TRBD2 TGTGCCAGCAGTTTATTGCGGGACTACTCTGGGGCCAACGTCCTGACTTTC CASSLLRDYSGANVLTF
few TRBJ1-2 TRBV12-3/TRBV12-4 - TGTGCCAGCAGTTCGGGCGGGGGGAGACTAAGGGGCTACACCTTC CASSSGGGRLRGYTF
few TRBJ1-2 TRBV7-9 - TGTGCCAGCAGCTTACCGTCCGTGGGGGTAAGCTACACCTTC CASSLPSVGVSYTF
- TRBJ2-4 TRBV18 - TGTGCCAGCTCACCACCGAATTTTGGGGGGCTAGCCAAAAACATTCAGTACTTC CASSPPNFGGLAKNIQYF
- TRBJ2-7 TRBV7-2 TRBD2 TGTGCCAGCAGCTTAGTGCGAGGGTCTAGCGGGGGATACGAGCAGTACTTC CASSLVRGSSGGYEQYF
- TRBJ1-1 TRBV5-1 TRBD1 TGCGCCAGCAGCTCGTCCCGGGACAGGGACAGTGAAGCTTTCTTT CASSSSRDRDSEAFF
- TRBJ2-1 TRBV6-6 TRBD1 TGTGCCAGCAGTACAAAGACAGGGGGCTCCTACAATGAGCAGTTCTTC CASSTKTGGSYNEQFF
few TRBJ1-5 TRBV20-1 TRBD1 TGCAGTGCTAAGGACAGGGGGTATCAGCCCCAGCATTTT CSAKDRGYQPQHF
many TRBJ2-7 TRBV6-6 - TGTGCCAGCAGTGCGTTTGTGACCGGGACCTACGAGCAGTACTTC CASSAFVTGTYEQYF
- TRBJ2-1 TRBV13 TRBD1 TGTGCCAGCAGAAAGGACAGGGGGGGAATCGGTGAGCAGTTCTTC CASRKDRGGIGEQFF
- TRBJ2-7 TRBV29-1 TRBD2 TGCAGCGTTGATGGGGGACTAGCGAGCTACGAGCAGTACTTC CSVDGGLASYEQYF
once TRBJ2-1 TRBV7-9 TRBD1 TGTGCCAGCAGCTTTAACAGGGGGCTTATCAATGAGCAGTTCTTC CASSFNRGLINEQFF
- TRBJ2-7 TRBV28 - TGTGCCAGCAGTTCCGTTCCGGTGGGAACAAGTAGGGAGCAGTACTTC CASSSVPVGTSREQYF
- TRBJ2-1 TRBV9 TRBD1 TGTGCCAGCAGCCCCCGATTCAGAATGACAGGGGGACAACCAAACTCCTACAATGAGCAGTTCTTC CASSPRFRMTGGQPNSYNEQFF
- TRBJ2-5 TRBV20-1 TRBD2 TGCAGTGCTAGTCGACTAGCGGGAGTCTGGTCAGAGACCCAGTACTTC CSASRLAGVWSETQYF
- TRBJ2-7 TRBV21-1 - TGTGCCGGCAGCCGGACAGGGGAATGCGACGAGCAGTACTTC CAGSRTGECDEQYF
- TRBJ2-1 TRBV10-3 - TGTGCCACCAGGTTACAGCTGGACAATGAGCAGTTCTTC CATRLQLDNEQFF
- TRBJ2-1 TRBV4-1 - TGCGCCAGCAGCCAAGCGGCGCTAGAGTTCAATGAGCAGTTCTTC CASSQAALEFNEQFF
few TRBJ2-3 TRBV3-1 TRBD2 TGTGCCAGCAGCCAAGCCGGGACTACCAGCACAGATACGCAGTATTTT CASSQAGTTSTDTQYF
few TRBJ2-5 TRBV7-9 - TGTGCCAGCAGCTTAGCTTGGTCAGAGACCCAGTACTTC CASSLAWSETQYF
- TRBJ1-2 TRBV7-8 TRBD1 TGTGCCAGCAGCTTAGAGGGACAGGGGATAGGAAGTGGCTACACCTTC CASSLEGQGIGSGYTF
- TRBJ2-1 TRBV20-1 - TGCAGTGCTGTACTTAACAATGAGCAGTTCTTC CSAVLNNEQFF
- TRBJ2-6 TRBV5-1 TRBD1 TGCGCCAGCAGCGGAACGGGACAGGGGGCGGGAGGGGCCAACGTCCTGACTTTC CASSGTGQGAGGANVLTF
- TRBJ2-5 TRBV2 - TGTGCCAGCAGTGGGGACGGACAAGAGACCCAGTACTTC CASSGDGQETQYF
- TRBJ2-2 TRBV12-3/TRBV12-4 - TGTGCCGGGTCTAGCGAGTACAACACCGGGGAGCTGTTTTTT CAGSSEYNTGELFF
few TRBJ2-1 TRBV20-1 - TGCAGTGCTAGGAGCCCGAGCTCCTACAATGAGCAGTTCTTC CSARSPSSYNEQFF
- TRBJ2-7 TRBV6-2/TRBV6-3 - TGTGCCAGCAGTTGGTGGTTAGGGGAGCAGTACTTC CASSWWLGEQYF
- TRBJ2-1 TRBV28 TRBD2 TGTGCCAGCAGTCGATATTGGACTAGCGGAGGGGGCTACAATGAGCAGTTCTTC CASSRYWTSGGGYNEQFF
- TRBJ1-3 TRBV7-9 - TGTGCCAGCGGGGGGTATGGAAACACCGTATATTTT CASGGYGNTVYF
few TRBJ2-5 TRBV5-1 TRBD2 TGCGCCAGCAGAATGACTAGCGGAAATCAAGAGACCCAGTACTTC CASRMTSGNQETQYF
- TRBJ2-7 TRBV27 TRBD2 TGTGCCAGCACCCAACGCTTTAGCGGGAGGTTTTACGAGCAGTACTTC CASTQRFSGRFYEQYF
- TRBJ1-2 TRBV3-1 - TGTGCCAGCAGCGGGGGCTGGCAGCTGGGCTACACCTTC CASSGGWQLGYTF
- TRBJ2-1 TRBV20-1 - TGCAGTGCTAGAGATCTGAAGGGGTTAGAGTTCTTC CSARDLKGLEFF
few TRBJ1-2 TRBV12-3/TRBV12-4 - TGTGCCAGCACCGGGGACTATAATGGCTACACCTTC CASTGDYNGYTF
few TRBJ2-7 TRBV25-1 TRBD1 TGTGCCAGCAGTGGGGGATGGGACAGGGGACGTGAGCAGTACTTC CASSGGWDRGREQYF
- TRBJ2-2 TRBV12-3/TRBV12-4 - TGTGCCAGTGGAAGGGCGACCGGGGAGCTGTTTTTT CASGRATGELFF
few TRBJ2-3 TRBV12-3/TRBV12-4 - TGTGCCAGCAGTTTCCAATATACGCAGTATTTT CASSFQYTQYF
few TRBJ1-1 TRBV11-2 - TGTGCCAGCAGCCCTGCCCAGGGGTTGAACACTGAAGCTTTCTTT CASSPAQGLNTEAFF
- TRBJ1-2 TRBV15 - TGTGCCACCAGCAGAGACAGGAAAAACTATGGCTACACCTTC CATSRDRKNYGYTF
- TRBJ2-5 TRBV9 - TGTGCCAGCAGCCCCCAGATTGGGGAGACCCAGTACTTC CASSPQIGETQYF
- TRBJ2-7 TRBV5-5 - TGTGCCAGCAGCTTGATGGGATCAGTCTACGAGCAGTACTTC CASSLMGSVYEQYF
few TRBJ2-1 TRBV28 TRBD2 TGTGCCAGCAGTCTGACGGGACTAGCGGGATGGTCCTACAATGAGCAGTTCTTC CASSLTGLAGWSYNEQFF
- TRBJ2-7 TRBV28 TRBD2 TGTGCCAGCAGTCCAACCTCACTAGCGGGAGGGAGCTCCTACGAGCAGTACTTC CASSPTSLAGGSSYEQYF
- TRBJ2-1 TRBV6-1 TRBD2 TGTGCCAGCAGTGATACTAGCGGGGTGAATGAGCAGTTCTTC CASSDTSGVNEQFF
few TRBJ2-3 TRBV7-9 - TGTGCCAGCAGAGGTTCCAACACAGATACGCAGTATTTT CASRGSNTDTQYF
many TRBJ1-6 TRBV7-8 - TGTGCCAGCAGCTTTGATATATATAATTCACCCCTCCACTTT CASSFDIYNSPLHF
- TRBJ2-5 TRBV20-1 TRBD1 TGCAGTGCGGGCCAGGGGGTCAGTTATCAGTACTTC CSAGQGVSYQYF
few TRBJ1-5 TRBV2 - TGTGCCAGCAGTGATCATCAGCCCCAGCATTTT CASSDHQPQHF
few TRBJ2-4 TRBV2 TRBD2 TGTGCCAGCAGCGTGAGACTAGCGGGAGAACACATTCAGTACTTC CASSVRLAGEHIQYF
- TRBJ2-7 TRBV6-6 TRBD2 TGTGCCAGCAGCCCGACTCTTGGGACTAGCGGGAGCTACGAGCAGTACTTC CASSPTLGTSGSYEQYF
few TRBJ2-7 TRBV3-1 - TGTGCCAGCAGCCAAGAGGTCCATGGGGCCCTCTACGAGCAGTACTTC CASSQEVHGALYEQYF